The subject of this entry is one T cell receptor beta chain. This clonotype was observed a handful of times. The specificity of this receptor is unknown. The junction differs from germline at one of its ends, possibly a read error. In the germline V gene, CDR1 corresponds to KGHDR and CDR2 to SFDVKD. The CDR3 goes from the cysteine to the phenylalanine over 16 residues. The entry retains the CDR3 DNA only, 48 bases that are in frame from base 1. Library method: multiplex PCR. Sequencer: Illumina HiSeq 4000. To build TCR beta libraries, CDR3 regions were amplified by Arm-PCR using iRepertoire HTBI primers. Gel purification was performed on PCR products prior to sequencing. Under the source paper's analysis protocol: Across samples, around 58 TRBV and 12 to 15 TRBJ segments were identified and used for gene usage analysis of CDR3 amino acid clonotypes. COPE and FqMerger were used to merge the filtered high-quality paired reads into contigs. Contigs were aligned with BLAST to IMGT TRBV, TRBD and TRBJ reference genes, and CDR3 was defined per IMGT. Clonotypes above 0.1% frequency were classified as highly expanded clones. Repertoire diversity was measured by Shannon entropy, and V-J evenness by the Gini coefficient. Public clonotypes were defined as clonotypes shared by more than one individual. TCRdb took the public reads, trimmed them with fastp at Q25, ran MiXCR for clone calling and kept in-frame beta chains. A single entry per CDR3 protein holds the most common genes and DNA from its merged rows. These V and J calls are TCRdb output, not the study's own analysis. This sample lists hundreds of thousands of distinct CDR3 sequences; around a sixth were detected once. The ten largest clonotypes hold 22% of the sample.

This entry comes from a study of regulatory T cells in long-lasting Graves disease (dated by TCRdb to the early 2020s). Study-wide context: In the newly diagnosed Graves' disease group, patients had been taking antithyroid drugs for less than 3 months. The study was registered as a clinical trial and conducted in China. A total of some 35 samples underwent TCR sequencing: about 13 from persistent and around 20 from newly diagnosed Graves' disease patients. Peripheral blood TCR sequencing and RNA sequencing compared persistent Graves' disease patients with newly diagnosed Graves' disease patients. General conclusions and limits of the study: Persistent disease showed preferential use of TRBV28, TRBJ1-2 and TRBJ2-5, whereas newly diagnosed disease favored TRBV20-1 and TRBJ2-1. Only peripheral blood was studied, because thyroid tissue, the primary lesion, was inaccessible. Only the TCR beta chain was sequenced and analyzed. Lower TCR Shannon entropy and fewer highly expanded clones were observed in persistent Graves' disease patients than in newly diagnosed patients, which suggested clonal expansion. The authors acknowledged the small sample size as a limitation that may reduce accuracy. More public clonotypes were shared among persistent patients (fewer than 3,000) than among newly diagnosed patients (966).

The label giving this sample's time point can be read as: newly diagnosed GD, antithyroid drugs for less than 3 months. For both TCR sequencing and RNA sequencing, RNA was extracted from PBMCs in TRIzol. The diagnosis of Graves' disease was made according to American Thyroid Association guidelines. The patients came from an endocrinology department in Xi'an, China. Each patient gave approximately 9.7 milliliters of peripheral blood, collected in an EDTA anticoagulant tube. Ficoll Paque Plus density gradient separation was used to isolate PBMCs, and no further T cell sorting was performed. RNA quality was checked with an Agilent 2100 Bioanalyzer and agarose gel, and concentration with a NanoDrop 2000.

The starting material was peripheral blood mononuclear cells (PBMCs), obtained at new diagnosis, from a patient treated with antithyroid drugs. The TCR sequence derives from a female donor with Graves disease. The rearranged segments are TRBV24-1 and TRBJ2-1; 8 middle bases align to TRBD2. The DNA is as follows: TGTGCCACCAGTGAAGGGACTAGGTTTCCCTACGATGAGCAGTTCTTC. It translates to CATSEGTRFPYDEQFF.